The source of this T cell receptor beta chain is a study of T-cell memory formation after mild COVID-19. On this clonotype itself: The antigen remains undetermined.

This CDR3 contains 13 residues. Per the germline V gene, CDR1 is LNHDA and CDR2 is SQIVND (reference sequence). Trimming took 4 bases from V and 1 from J, leaving 7 bases between them. Study-wide findings and caveats: Balance between CD4 and CD8 was seen in clones contracting day 15 to 85, and a CD4+ lean was seen in later expanders. Those CD4+ clones that contracted were mainly in CM and EM (CD8+ ones in EMRA). Detection of some responders pre-infection suggested pre-existing cross-reactive memory T cells participated.

A single record per CDR3 protein comes from TCRdb applying MiXCR to the 5' RACE reads. The sample lists around 400,000 distinct CDR3 sequences, roughly a quarter occurring once. This clonotype originated in an adult woman who had mild COVID-19 (a few samples of this study predate the infection). Cell type and time point are not known. This chain joins TRBV19 and TRBJ2-5; D uncertain. The specimen sequenced was PBMCs or a T cell subset sorted from them (not recorded which). CDR3 sequence reads: CASSRTIQETQYF. As DNA, the CDR3 is TGTGCCAGTAGTAGAACTATCCAAGAGACCCAGTACTTC.